Included here is one T cell receptor (beta chain) sequence, with context. Its antigen is as yet unknown. CDR1 SGHRS and CDR2 YFSETQ come from the germline V gene. The J segment lost 5 bases and the V segment lost 4 bases, leaving 8 bases of the junction unmatched. The CDR3 spans 14 residues. The data were obtained in a study of cytomegalovirus exposure and HLA in healthy donors. Study summary: Of all 400 or so donors who were genotyped, about 80% belonged to the Caucasian-associated ancestry cluster.

60 Vbeta and 13 Jbeta primers were used in PCR. Here immunoSEQ multiplex PCR was the method, and the copy in TCRdb shows in-frame clones only, minus some. The listing contains fewer than 250,000 clones. Study-wide results and limits: Within an earlier analysis, most TCR beta V segments proved productive either about 87% or about 30% of the time. Later on, an analysis found that several of the most significant clusters appeared to be linked to common viral pathogens, which included parvovirus B19.

What was sequenced was PBMCs. The chain links TRBV5-1 to TRBJ2-7; 8 nucleotides align to TRBD2. The sequence came from a young woman in good health and CMV-seropositive. The CDR3: CASSLQTGGDEQYF. DNA of the CDR3: TGCGCCAGCAGCCTCCAGACGGGAGGGGACGAGCAGTACTTC.